This TCR beta chain was profiled in a study of vaccination effects on CD4 cells after COVID-19. Repertoires were generated with immunoSEQ multiplex PCR, while TCRdb's copy carries only in-frame clones and drops some. The sample contains more than 9,000 clones, 74% of which appear only once. The trim removed 7 bases at V and 2 bases at J, leaving 5 bases unmatched. The germline V gene encodes CDR1 MNHNY and CDR2 SVGAGI (reference sequence). The CDR3 has 14 residues. About this clone itself: What it binds is not known.

Antigen-specific CD4+ T cell clonotypes were called by their expansion after viral peptide-pool culture in ViraFEST. Having been cultured for under twelve days, the cells underwent CD4+ T cell isolation. The rearrangement joins TRBV6-6 to TRBJ1-3, with 7 bases identical to TRBD1. Sequencing used CD4+ T cells from PBMCs cultured with HCoV-229E spike peptides, obtained before COVID-19 vaccination. This receptor was obtained from a human donor who received a COVID-19 vaccine. This chain's CDR3 is CASKPDRAGNTIYF. As DNA, the CDR3 is TGTGCCAGCAAACCTGACAGGGCTGGAAACACCATATATTTT.